This is a list of T cell receptor beta chains from one sample in a study of regulatory T cells in long-lasting Graves disease. TCRdb re-analysed the multiplex PCR reads in MiXCR, keeping a single row per CDR3 protein. This table has some 460,000 distinct CDR3 sequences, roughly 16% appearing once. The same sample was also used in a study of T cells in Graves' hyperthyroidism and ophthalmopathy.

The input for sequencing was peripheral blood mononuclear cells (PBMCs), taken at new diagnosis, from a patient treated with antithyroid drugs. These receptors originate from a man aged 35-49 years with Graves disease. The CDR3 runs from the conserved cysteine through the conserved F or W. The D gene is left open where the match is weak. Clone size is shown for a subset of rows, as once, few, many or a class of expanded clone.

size: many
D: TRBD1
V: TRBV28
J: TRBJ1-5
DNA: TGTGCCAGCAGTTTCCCCGCCCGGGACAGATATCAGCCCCAGCATTTT
CDR3: CASSFPARDRYQPQHF

size: many
D: TRBD1
V: TRBV12-3/TRBV12-4
J: TRBJ1-2
DNA: TGTGCCAGCAGTCTACAGGGGGGGTATGGCTACACCTTC
CDR3: CASSLQGGYGYTF

size: .
D: .
V: TRBV28
J: TRBJ2-7
DNA: TGTGCCAGCAGTTTACTGGGATGGAATTCCTACGAGCAGTACTTC
CDR3: CASSLLGWNSYEQYF

size: many
D: TRBD2
V: TRBV7-2
J: TRBJ2-5
DNA: TGTGCCAGCAGTCCTATATTCACCGGGACTAGAAGCCAAGAGACCCAGTACTTC
CDR3: CASSPIFTGTRSQETQYF

size: .
D: .
V: TRBV19
J: TRBJ2-2
DNA: TGTGCCAGTACCCGGCATCGGGGACAGAACACCGGGGAGCTGTTTTTT
CDR3: CASTRHRGQNTGELFF

size: many
D: TRBD2
V: TRBV20-1
J: TRBJ2-1
DNA: TGCAGTGCTGAACTAGCGGGAGGGCCGGAAAAACAGTTCTTC
CDR3: CSAELAGGPEKQFF

size: .
D: TRBD2
V: TRBV7-2
J: TRBJ2-7
DNA: TGTGCCAGCAGCTTCCTGGCGGGGGAATCTTACGAGCAGTACTTC
CDR3: CASSFLAGESYEQYF

size: many
D: .
V: TRBV30
J: TRBJ2-2
DNA: TGTGCCTGGAGTACCCACGGGGAGCTGTTTTTT
CDR3: CAWSTHGELFF

size: .
D: .
V: TRBV19
J: TRBJ2-2
DNA: TGTGCCAGTAGAGGGCTAGCTGAGAACACCGGGGAGCTGTTTTTT
CDR3: CASRGLAENTGELFF

size: .
D: .
V: TRBV3-1
J: TRBJ1-6
DNA: TGTGCCAGCAGTTACACGGTATACGATTCACCCCTCCACTTT
CDR3: CASSYTVYDSPLHF